The T cell receptor (beta chain) described here comes from a study of molecular identifiers for immune sequencing clone quantification. The authors sorted naive CD8 T cells as CD8+CD4-CCR7+CD45RA+. As concerns this clonotype: The antigen remains undetermined.

Whole-study findings and limits: Over 97% of CMV-specific effector molecules, but under 1% of naive ones, were in clones above 20 copies. Identical TCR molecules can share a barcode, and this sharing could underestimate highly expanded clone sizes.

V was clipped by 4 bases and J by 6 bases; unmatched bases: 6. Looked up from germline, CDR1 is MNHNY and CDR2 is SVGAGI (reference sequence). This CDR3 is built from 14 residues. The use of previously described methods and listed TCR primers produced the bulk TCR libraries. TCRdb re-called the PCR reads with MiXCR, one entry per CDR3 protein. The sample holds under 600,000 distinct CDR3 sequences, around 25% seen once. This sequence joins TRBV6-6 and TRBJ2-7, with TRBD1 matching 10 bases. The clonotype comes from a human donor in good health. Some libraries in this study had Jurkat cell RNA spiked in. Sample: naive CD8+ T cells from blood, with Jurkat cell RNA spiked in. Subset meaning: FACS-sorted CD8+CD4-CCR7+CD45RA+ naive T cells. The DNA of the CDR3 is TGTGCCAGCAGTTTCCGACAGGGGGCTAGCGAGCAGTACTTC. Protein product: CASSFRQGASEQYF.